This record covers a single T cell receptor beta chain. Its antigen is undetermined. The source of the sample is a study of identifying expanded T cells in peripheral blood. Findings and limits, study-wide: Variance in clone template counts between roughly 2-week samples significantly increased with total template count across all healthy donors. Over around two and four weeks, about 17 and 20 clones changed, versus roughly 1.1 between replicates.

During the collection period, no donor immune events like infections were recorded. CDR3 size: 14 residues. V dropped 8 bases and J dropped 0 bases, with 13 bases sitting between them. Looked up from germline, CDR1 is SEHNR and CDR2 is FQNEAQ (reference sequence). TCRdb's copy holds only in-frame clones and misses some; the assay was immunoSEQ multiplex PCR. The sample lists some 65,000 clones, around 81% occurring once. The chain has TRBV7-9 and TRBJ1-2; perhaps TRBD1 as D (5 bases). The sequenced material came from blood. The TCR originated in a person aged 18 to 75 in good health. CDR3 sequence reads: CASRLTASNYGYTF. CDR3 sequence (DNA): TGTGCCAGCCGATTGACAGCTTCTAACTATGGCTACACCTTC.